This paragraph reports one T cell receptor (beta chain). Its antigen is currently unknown. The data originate from a study of radiotherapy plus CTLA-4 blockade in lung cancer. Sequenced by immunoSEQ multiplex PCR; TCRdb stores in-frame clones only, minus some. The table shows tens of thousands of clones, with about 72% occurring only once. Points from the study as a whole: In blood, early T cell clone dynamics reportedly predicted response best, together with interferon-beta. After treatment with radiotherapy plus ipilimumab, TCR clones that came from the tumor expanded in blood.

Germline CDR1 MNHNS, CDR2 SASEGT. CDR3 length: 12 residues. Trimming pared 6 bases from V and 5 bases from J, leaving 7 bases between. This receptor was identified in a human donor with non-small cell lung cancer whose response to radiotherapy plus ipilimumab could not be evaluated. Some clones in this sample may be carry-over from other donors' samples. This chain uses TRBV6-1 with TRBJ2-2, with D maybe TRBD1 (5 bases). The material was peripheral blood, obtained from a patient treated with radiotherapy plus ipilimumab. For the CDR3, the DNA is TGTGCCAGCAGGGGGCAAACCGGGGAGCTGTTTTTT. Its translation is CASRGQTGELFF.